A single sample gave rise to the 22 T cell receptor beta chains below, sequenced in a study of cytomegalovirus exposure and HLA in healthy donors. Both 60 Vbeta primers and 13 Jbeta primers went into the PCR. Data came from immunoSEQ multiplex PCR; TCRdb stores just in-frame clones and leaves some out. Its table lists under 100,000 clones. Sequenced material: PBMCs. Every receptor here comes from a man aged 30-40 years in good health and CMV-seronegative.

The rearrangement joins TRBV9 to TRBJ2-2; TRBD2 is a possible D gene (5 bases). The germline V gene encodes CDR1 SGDLS and CDR2 YYNGEE. With 0 bases removed from V and 5 bases from J, the gap between germline ends came to 11 bases. The length of the CDR3 is 15 residues. The DNA for the CDR3 is TGTGCCAGCAGCGTAGGTGGGAGTTGGACCGGGGAGCTGTTTTTT. Its translation is CASSVGGSWTGELFF.

The chain is built from TRBV19 and TRBJ2-7, with D possibly matching TRBD2 (5 bases). The CDR3 extends over 17 amino acids. Germline V CDR1 and CDR2: LNHDA, SQIVND (reference sequence). The V end lost 3 bases, the J end lost 3 bases, and 21 bases lay between the germline ends. The CDR3 nucleotides are TGTGCCAGTAGTATCCTCCCTTACTGGACGGGAAACTACGAGCAGTACTTC. Translation gives CASSILPYWTGNYEQYF.

The chain joins TRBV5-5 to TRBJ2-7, with a weak D call TRBD1 (5 bases). V was trimmed by 3 bases and J by 3 bases, leaving 16 bases between them. The germline V gene encodes CDR1 SGHKS and CDR2 YYEKEE (reference sequence). The CDR3 sequence is 15 residues long. The CDR3 sequence: CASSSWTLISYEQYF. In DNA form, the CDR3 reads TGTGCCAGCAGCTCTTGGACACTGATTAGCTACGAGCAGTACTTC.

Here the CDR3 reads CASSPRDRANYGYTF. As DNA, the CDR3 is TGTGCCAGCAGCCCCCGGGACAGGGCTAACTATGGCTACACCTTC. The chain recombines TRBV5-6 with TRBJ1-2, with TRBD1 identical over 9 bases. Germline V gene sequence: CDR1 SGHDT, CDR2 YYEEEE. The trim removed 4 bases at V and 0 bases at J, leaving 4 bases unmatched. This CDR3 has 15 amino acids.

Note on this clone: Because the CDR3 is missing its conserved closing phenylalanine or tryptophan, this is likely a read error. No DNA is shown, since the ends of the CDR3 on it are uncertain; the CDR3 is the one TCRdb lists. The genes are TRBV2 and TRBJ2-7; the tabulated D call, TRBD1, remains unverified against the DNA. The CDR3 is 9 residues long, counting both termini. Germline CDR1 SNHLY, CDR2 FYNNEI. CDR3 in amino acids: CAREKGGGS.

The chain has TRBV27 and TRBJ2-7; D is possibly TRBD2 (6 bases). The germline gives CDR1 MNHEY, CDR2 SMNVEV (reference sequence). The CDR3 spans 16 residues. Trimming stripped 2 bases from V and 3 bases from J, with 17 bases between. CDR3 region: CASSLIGRRVGYEQYF. CDR3 DNA: TGTGCCAGCAGTTTAATCGGGCGGAGGGTGGGCTACGAGCAGTACTTC.

The V call is TRBV18, the J call TRBJ2-3, with D unclear. The V end lost 3 bases, the J end lost 6 bases, and 10 bases lay between the germline ends. This CDR3 is built from 13 residues. CDR1 and CDR2 (germline): KGHSH, LQKENI. CDR3 region: CASSPSELDTQYF. Here the CDR3 DNA reads TGTGCCAGCTCACCCAGTGAATTGGATACGCAGTATTTT.

The chain combines TRBV30 with TRBJ2-7; D gene uncertain. This CDR3 spans 13 amino acids. V gave up 0 bases and J gave up 5 bases, with 11 bases separating them. In germline, CDR1 is GTSNPN, CDR2 SVGIG (reference sequence). For the CDR3, the DNA is TGTGCCTGGAGTGTAGCGCCCCGGGACGAGCAGTACTTC. It codes for CAWSVAPRDEQYF.

The CDR3 bases are TGTGCCACCAGCAGAGATAGGGGCGGGAGTGAGACCCAGTACTTC. Translated, it gives CATSRDRGGSETQYF. The chain uses TRBV15 and TRBJ2-5; 7 bases match TRBD2. V was pared by 0 bases and J by 5 bases, with 6 bases of the junction left unmatched. The CDR3 contains 15 residues. Germline V gives CDR1 LNHNV, CDR2 YYDKDF (reference sequence).

About this clone itself: One junction end does not reproduce the germline sequence, and a read error may be involved. The rearrangement links TRBV7-8 to TRBJ2-7, with TRBD2 identical over 11 bases. Germline lookup yields CDR1 SGHVS and CDR2 FQNEAQ. The CDR3 covers 18 residues. The CDR3, as DNA: TGTGCCAGCAGCTTAGCGTGGCTAGCGGGGGGCATCTCCTGCGAGCAGTACTTC. Translated, it gives CASSLAWLAGGISCEQYF.

This rearrangement joins TRBV18 to TRBJ1-4; D gene unclear. CDR3 length: 15 amino acids. The germline gives CDR1 KGHSH, CDR2 LQKENI. V was trimmed by 2 bases and J by 0 bases, leaving 7 bases between them. This CDR3 is CASSPMRATNEKLFF. For the CDR3, the DNA is TGTGCCAGCTCACCAATGAGGGCAACTAATGAAAAACTGTTTTTT. Drawing the rest from reference TRBV18 and TRBJ1-4, the complete variable domain is NAGVMQNPRHLVRRRGQEARLRCSPMKGHSHVYWYRQLPEEGLKFMVYLQKENIIDESGMPKERFSAEFPKEGPSILRIQQVVRGDSAAYFCASSPMRATNEKLFFGSGTQLSVL.

CDR3 in DNA: TGTGCCAGCAGCGGCCAGGGCCTCAATCAGCCCCAGCATTTT. Its translation is CASSGQGLNQPQHF. This rearrangement joins TRBV7-9 to TRBJ1-5; D may be TRBD1 (5 bases). The CDR3 consists of 14 residues. V was clipped by 5 bases and J by 3 bases, with 11 bases between them. The germline V gene encodes CDR1 SEHNR and CDR2 FQNEAQ (reference sequence).

This chain links TRBV7-9 with TRBJ2-7, with 9 positions matching TRBD1. Germline CDR1 reads SEHNR; CDR2 reads FQNEAQ (reference sequence). The CDR3 loop spans 14 amino acids. V was pared by 6 bases and J by 6 bases, with 9 bases of the junction left unmatched. The CDR3 DNA reads TGTGCCAGCAGATCCGGACAGGGGTACAGCGAGCAGTACTTC. Translation gives CASRSGQGYSEQYF.

The chain links TRBV7-2 to TRBJ1-5; 10 bases fit TRBD1. In germline, CDR1 is SGHTA, CDR2 FQGNSA. V was clipped by 5 bases and J by 6 bases; unmatched bases: 7. The CDR3 consists of 15 residues. Here the CDR3 DNA reads TGTGCCAGCAGCCCGAGACAGGGGGCAAGTCAGCCCCAGCATTTT. Its translation: CASSPRQGASQPQHF.

The V call is TRBV9, the J call TRBJ2-1, with 8 nucleotides matching TRBD2. Trimming cost V 0 bases and J 6 bases; bases outside gene matches: 8. In germline, CDR1 is SGDLS, CDR2 YYNGEE. This CDR3 is 16 amino acids long. The chain's CDR3 is CASSVEGLAWANEQFF. DNA for the CDR3: TGTGCCAGCAGCGTAGAAGGACTAGCTTGGGCCAATGAGCAGTTCTTC.

V usage is TRBV2 and J usage is TRBJ2-7, with D maybe TRBD2 (6 bases). The CDR3 runs 13 residues. The germline CDR1 and CDR2 sequences are SNHLY and FYNNEI. Trimming cost V 7 bases and J 3 bases, with 13 bases left between them. CDR3 sequence (DNA): TGTGCCAGCACCTGGGGAGGAAACTACGAGCAGTACTTC. Its translation is CASTWGGNYEQYF.

The chain is built from TRBV5-1 and TRBJ2-1; maybe TRBD1 (6 bases). Trimming took off 3 bases at V and 1 base at J, with 8 bases between the two ends. CDR3 length equals 14 residues. Looked up from germline, CDR1 is SGHRS and CDR2 is YFSETQ. The DNA for the CDR3 is TGCGCCAGCAGCTCCACAGGGTCCTACAATGAGCAGTTCTTC. Its translation: CASSSTGSYNEQFF.

The rearrangement links TRBV5-6 to TRBJ2-7, with TRBD1 matching 7 bases. The CDR3 runs 17 residues. The germline gives CDR1 SGHDT, CDR2 YYEEEE. V lost 4 bases and J lost 0; bases outside the gene matches: 13. Here the CDR3 DNA reads TGTGCCAGCAGCCCCCTGACAGGGAACTACCCCTCCTACGAGCAGTACTTC. Its protein product is CASSPLTGNYPSYEQYF.

The chain has TRBV27 and TRBJ1-2; a weak D match, TRBD1 (6 bases). CDR1 and CDR2 from the germline V gene are MNHEY and SMNVEV (reference sequence). Trimming pared 5 bases from V and 5 bases from J, leaving 9 bases between. The CDR3 runs to 12 residues. This CDR3 reads CASSTTGYGYTF. CDR3 bases: TGTGCCAGCAGTACGACAGGATATGGCTACACCTTC.

The chain couples TRBV25-1 to TRBJ1-5; TRBD1 might be the D (6 bases). Germline loops: CDR1 MGHDK, CDR2 SYGVNS. The CDR3 is made up of 14 amino acids. Trimming left V 5 bases short and J 2 bases short, with 10 bases between. The CDR3 bases are TGTGCCAGCAGTAGGGCAGGGGGCAATCAGCCCCAGCATTTT. This sequence encodes CASSRAGGNQPQHF.

This chain connects TRBV4-3 to TRBJ2-7; weak D call: TRBD2 (7 bases). The CDR3 totals 17 residues. Trimming cost V 9 bases and J 4 bases, with 28 bases left between them. The germline gives CDR1 LGHNA, CDR2 YSLEER. The CDR3 sequence is CASPPRGAEPGKYEQYF. The CDR3 nucleotides read TGCGCCAGTCCTCCTCGGGGGGCGGAGCCGGGGAAATACGAGCAGTACTTC.

This sequence joins TRBV18 and TRBJ2-1; a weak D match, TRBD2 (6 bases). The V gene lost 2 bases and the J gene lost 0 bases, with 14 bases spanning the gap. The CDR3 is 17 residues long. Germline assignment: CDR1 KGHSH and CDR2 LQKENI. The CDR3 bases are TGTGCCAGCTCACCAGGGTTTGACGGGAGCTCCTACAATGAGCAGTTCTTC. The encoded protein is CASSPGFDGSSYNEQFF. The full variable domain, its missing parts supplied by reference TRBV18 and TRBJ2-1, is NAGVMQNPRHLVRRRGQEARLRCSPMKGHSHVYWYRQLPEEGLKFMVYLQKENIIDESGMPKERFSAEFPKEGPSILRIQQVVRGDSAAYFCASSPGFDGSSYNEQFFGPGTRLTVL.